The clone carrying this TCR beta chain was recorded at least ten times. Germline V gene data show CDR1 as SGHDT and CDR2 as YYEEEE. The CDR3 extends over 14 amino acids. This record belongs to a study of blood T cells in healthy people across ages. Each individual donor underwent a draw of roughly 10 milliliters of peripheral blood. For the second PCR, which ran for roughly 6 to 12 cycles, a sample-barcoded 5' primer and a J-beta primer mix were used. TCRdb itself ran the 5' RACE reads through MiXCR, one entry per CDR3 protein. This sample carries over 1,500,000 distinct CDR3 sequences, less than 50% of them seen once, and the ten largest clones take more than 2%.

The clonotype comes from a woman in her forties in good health. Material for sequencing was blood. The V gene is TRBV5-6, the J gene TRBJ2-7; 8 positions agree with TRBD1. The last part of the DNA fits TRBJ2-4 better; the J call may be wrong. The CDR3 protein is CASSFGQGEYIQYF. The CDR3 DNA reads TGTGCCAGCAGCTTCGGACAGGGCGAGTACATTCAGTACTTC.